One and the same sample provided the 9 T cell receptor beta chains below, sequenced in a study of blood T cell repertoires in COVID-19. Repertoires were generated with immunoSEQ multiplex PCR, while TCRdb's copy carries only in-frame clones and drops some. The data contain about 180,000 clones, about 85% of them seen just once; the ten biggest clones take up approximately 9.4%. The material sequenced was peripheral blood. These receptor sequences come from a woman older than 75 with acute or convalescent COVID-19.

The chain combines TRBV2 with TRBJ1-3, with unresolved D. Germline values: CDR1 SNHLY, CDR2 FYNNEI. The V and J ends lost 2 bases and 3 bases respectively, with 2 bases between them. This CDR3 is 12 amino acids long. The CDR3 bases are TGTGCCAGCAGTGAACTTGGAAACACCATATATTTT. This codes for CASSELGNTIYF.

This chain connects TRBV18 to TRBJ2-1; 10 bases align to TRBD1. Germline V lookup: CDR1 KGHSH, CDR2 LQKENI. J gave up 6 bases and V 6 bases, and 8 bases lay outside the gene matches. The CDR3 sequence is 15 residues long. The DNA for the CDR3 is TGTGCCAGCTCCTCCGGGACAGGGGATCGCAATGAGCAGTTCTTC. This translates into CASSSGTGDRNEQFF.

The chain carries TRBV30 and TRBJ1-6; D is uncertain. This CDR3 has 13 residues. V lost 0 bases and J lost 5, with 5 bases in between. CDR1 is GTSNPN, CDR2 SVGIG, per germline (reference sequence). The CDR3 bases are TGTGCCTGGAGTGTTCAGAATAATTCACCCCTCCACTTT. Its translation: CAWSVQNNSPLHF.

This rearrangement joins TRBV29-1 to TRBJ1-5; 11 nucleotides agree with TRBD1. Looked up from germline, CDR1 is SQVTM and CDR2 is ANQGSEA. CDR3 length equals 14 residues. V was pared by 6 bases and J by 6 bases, with 7 bases of the junction left unmatched. In DNA, the CDR3 is TGCAGCGTGGGCCCCGGGACAGGGGGTCAGCCCCAGCATTTT. Protein product: CSVGPGTGGQPQHF.

V is TRBV19 and J is TRBJ2-3; 10 positions agree with TRBD1. The germline gives CDR1 LNHDA, CDR2 SQIVND (reference sequence). The CDR3 is 15 amino acids. V shed 3 bases, J shed 3 bases, and the junction held 3 bases outside the gene matches. CDR3 region: CASSMGGQGTDTQYF. DNA for the CDR3: TGTGCCAGTAGTATGGGGGGACAGGGGACAGATACGCAGTATTTT.

In nucleotides, the CDR3 is TGTGCCAGCAGCCGCGGGACAGGGCCAGAAAAACTGTTTTTT. Its translation is CASSRGTGPEKLFF. The chain couples TRBV6-5 to TRBJ1-4, with 9 nucleotides matching TRBD1. J was trimmed by 8 bases and V by 6 bases; bases with no gene match: 7. The CDR3 is 14 residues long. CDR1 and CDR2 from the germline V gene are MNHEY and SVGAGI.

J is TRBJ2-2 and V is TRBV6-6, with 11 bases that match TRBD2. CDR1 and CDR2 from the germline V gene are MNHNY and SVGAGI (reference sequence). Unmatched junction bases numbered 6, after V lost 5 bases and J lost 7 bases. This CDR3 comprises 15 residues. The DNA of the CDR3 is TGTGCCAGCAGTCCGACTAGCGGGGCGGGCGGGGAGCTGTTTTTT. This codes for CASSPTSGAGGELFF.

The chain links TRBV4-1 to TRBJ2-7; 9 bases match TRBD1. The CDR3 loop spans 16 amino acids. After removal of 5 bases from V and 4 bases from J, the junction contained 12 bases not matched to a gene. The germline V gene has CDR1 MGHRA and CDR2 YSYEKL. CDR3 bases: TGCGCCAGCAGCAGGCCAACGGGACAGGGCCGATACGAGCAGTACTTC. Protein product: CASSRPTGQGRYEQYF.

The gene calls are TRBV5-8 and TRBJ1-2, with 11 bases aligning to TRBD1. Unmatched junction bases numbered 9, after V lost 4 bases and J lost 4 bases. Germline CDR1 SGHTS, CDR2 YDEGEE. This CDR3 has 16 amino acids. The CDR3 sequence is CASSMRTGGPTYGYTF. CDR3 in DNA: TGTGCCAGCAGCATGAGGACAGGGGGCCCTACCTATGGCTACACCTTC.